Each of the 11 T cell receptor beta chains below was sequenced from the same sample in a study of blood T cell repertoires in COVID-19. TCRdb's table, derived via immunoSEQ multiplex PCR, lists solely in-frame clones and lacks some. The sample carries roughly 70,000 clones, roughly 84% recorded once. Sequencing input: peripheral blood. All receptors come from a man between 65 and 80 years old with active or convalescent COVID-19.

V gene TRBV4-1 combines with J gene TRBJ1-4; D is perhaps TRBD1 (6 bases). CDR1 is MGHRA, CDR2 YSYEKL, per germline. V was pared by 0 bases and J by 2 bases, with 19 bases between. This CDR3 has 19 residues. The CDR3 nucleotides are TGCGCCAGCAGCCAAGAAGGGGCAGGGGCACTGTGGACTAATGAAAAACTGTTTTTT. It translates to CASSQEGAGALWTNEKLFF.

V gene TRBV11-2 combines with J gene TRBJ2-5; TRBD2 aligns across 8 bases. Germline CDR1 SGHAT, CDR2 FQNNGV. Trimming at V came to 5 bases and at J to 2 bases, leaving 7 bases not matched to a gene. The CDR3 loop spans 15 amino acids. CDR3 DNA: TGTGCCAGCAGCGGGGGACGACTAGCGCAAGAGACCCAGTACTTC. Its protein is CASSGGRLAQETQYF.

The chain joins TRBV3-1 (or the pseudogene TRBV3-2) to TRBJ2-4; 8 nucleotides agree with TRBD1. The length of the CDR3 is 15 residues. Unmatched junction bases numbered 5, after V lost 4 bases and J lost 3 bases. Germline lookup yields CDR1 LGHDT and CDR2 YNNKEL (reference sequence). The CDR3, as DNA: TGTGCCAGCAGCCTACCAGGGACAGGCAAAAACATTCAGTACTTC. This translates into CASSLPGTGKNIQYF.

The CDR3 region has the DNA TGTGCCAGCAGTCCACCTAGCGGGAGGGCGAACATTCAGTACTTC. This codes for CASSPPSGRANIQYF. The rearrangement uses TRBV28 and TRBJ2-4; 12 bases are a match to TRBD2. This CDR3 has 15 amino acids. In germline, CDR1 is MDHEN, CDR2 SYDVKM. Germline trimming cut 5 bases from V and 7 bases from J; bases unmatched to any gene: 6. The full variable domain, rest sourced from reference TRBV28 and TRBJ2-4, is DVKVTQSSRYLVKRTGEKVFLECVQDMDHENMFWYRQDPGLGLRLIYFSYDVKMKEKGDIPEGYSVSREKKERFSLILESASTNQTSMYLCASSPPSGRANIQYFGAGTRLSVL.

This clone was picked up one time. J is TRBJ1-1 and V is TRBV27; 7 bases line up with TRBD1. CDR3 length: 14 amino acids. Germline values: CDR1 MNHEY, CDR2 SMNVEV (reference sequence). The ends lost 6 bases at V and 1 base at J; junction bases unmatched: 5. CDR3 coding DNA: TGTGCCAGCAGCCCTCCAGGGGGGAACACTGAAGCTTTCTTT. The encoded protein is CASSPPGGNTEAFF.

V usage is TRBV19 and J usage is TRBJ2-5, with 8 positions matching TRBD2. V lost 10 bases, J lost 3 bases, and 10 bases stayed unmatched. Germline V gene sequence: CDR1 LNHDA, CDR2 SQIVND (reference sequence). CDR3 length: 14 residues. CDR3 protein: CATRTRAGEETQYF. In DNA, the CDR3 is TGTGCCACCAGAACGAGAGCGGGGGAAGAGACCCAGTACTTC. Looking up the rest from reference TRBV19 and TRBJ2-5 gives the full variable domain: DGGITQSPKYLFRKEGQNVTLSCEQNLNHDAMYWYRQDPGQGLRLIYYSQIVNDFQKGDIAEGYSVSREKKESFPLTVTSAQKNPTAFYLCATRTRAGEETQYFGPGTRLLVL.

V and J are TRBV5-8 and TRBJ2-2; D is possibly TRBD1 (6 bases). Trimming took off 0 bases at V and 6 bases at J, with 15 bases between the two ends. CDR1 and CDR2 from the germline V gene are SGHTS and YDEGEE. The CDR3 has 16 amino acids. Written as DNA, the CDR3 is TGTGCCAGCAGCTTGGAGGTGCAGGGGTTATCCGGGGAGCTGTTTTTT. Its translation is CASSLEVQGLSGELFF.

The chain couples TRBV7-9 to TRBJ1-3; D gene unclear. Trimming removed 3 bases from V and 0 bases from J, with 9 bases in between. Germline lookup yields CDR1 SEHNR and CDR2 FQNEAQ (reference sequence). CDR3 length: 15 residues. The CDR3 protein is CASSFDRGSGNTIYF. The CDR3 nucleotides read TGTGCCAGCAGCTTTGACCGGGGCTCTGGAAACACCATATATTTT.

J is TRBJ2-6 and V is TRBV19, with a possible D match to TRBD1 (6 bases). The CDR3 totals 16 residues. Deletions cut 6 bases from V and 0 bases from J, with 12 bases between. CDR1 and CDR2 from the germline V gene are LNHDA and SQIVND (reference sequence). Written as DNA, the CDR3 is TGTGCCAGTAGACGATCAGGGGACTCTGGGGCCAACGTCCTGACTTTC. Translated, it gives CASRRSGDSGANVLTF. Together with reference TRBV19 and TRBJ2-6, the CDR3 gives the full variable domain: DGGITQSPKYLFRKEGQNVTLSCEQNLNHDAMYWYRQDPGQGLRLIYYSQIVNDFQKGDIAEGYSVSREKKESFPLTVTSAQKNPTAFYLCASRRSGDSGANVLTFGAGSRLTVL.

The genes are TRBV6-5 and TRBJ1-6; possibly TRBD1 for D (6 bases). Germline CDR1 reads MNHEY; CDR2 reads SVGAGI. The CDR3 is made up of 13 amino acids. With 6 bases removed from V and 7 bases from J, the gap between germline ends came to 10 bases. CDR3 DNA: TGTGCCAGCAGCGACAGGTTGAATTCACCCCTCCACTTT. This codes for CASSDRLNSPLHF.

The V gene is TRBV28, the J gene TRBJ2-7; perhaps TRBD2 as D (6 bases). V was pared by 2 bases and J by 1 base, with 12 bases between. This CDR3 region has 15 residues. The germline gives CDR1 MDHEN, CDR2 SYDVKM. In DNA form, the CDR3 reads TGTGCCAGCAGTTTACGGGGGATCTTTTCCTACGAGCAGTACTTC. As protein: CASSLRGIFSYEQYF.